One T cell receptor beta chain is described in this entry. Germline CDR1 is SNHLY and CDR2 is FYNNEI. The CDR3 totals 14 residues. V was clipped by 8 bases and J by 0 bases, with 11 bases between them. This sample was taken from a study of control samples from healthy donors and cancer patients. Profiling relied on immunoSEQ multiplex PCR, and the TCRdb table lists in-frame clones only, not all of them. The sample holds about 140,000 clones, about 85% seen once. The TCR comes from a young woman in good health. V usage is TRBV2 and J usage is TRBJ1-5; no clear D gene. The sequenced sample consisted of blood. The CDR3 here is CASLAGVSNQPQHF. For the CDR3, the DNA is TGTGCCAGCTTGGCAGGAGTTAGCAATCAGCCCCAGCATTTT.